The T cell receptor (beta chain) described here comes from a study of T cell repertoires in aging, cancer and after chemotherapy. At the level of the study: Donor ages fell into six groups from 30 or younger up to 70 or older. About 8.8 million TCR reads were in the whole dataset. Study-level points and caveats: Healthy donors lost TCR diversity with age mainly through richness, cancer patients through richness and evenness. Untreated cancer patients had significantly lower blood TCR diversity than age-matched healthy donors.

Germline values: CDR1 LNHNV, CDR2 YYDKDF (reference sequence). This CDR3 has 15 residues. The V segment lost 4 bases and the J segment 6 bases; nucleotides outside the gene matches: 11. Multiplex touch-down PCR with TRB-A/B primers amplified rearranged V-D-J TRB sequences. In TCRdb, the multiplex PCR reads were re-called with MiXCR into one record per CDR3 protein. The repertoire holds 1,500 to 2,000 distinct CDR3 sequences, with around 22% as singletons. Details on this clonotype: Its antigen is undetermined. A much larger clone differs from this one at a single base, so this may be a read error. This CDR3 is missing its conserved last phenylalanine or tryptophan, likely due to a read error.

TCR beta rearrangements were amplified from peripheral blood genomic DNA. What was sequenced was blood. This sequence joins TRBV15 and TRBJ2-7; TRBD2 agrees at 8 bases. The TCR comes from a human donor with a solid tumor. CDR3 protein: CATSTSTSARGEQYL. The DNA for the CDR3 is TGTGCCACCAGCACCTCGACTAGCGCCCGAGGCGAGCAGTACCTC.